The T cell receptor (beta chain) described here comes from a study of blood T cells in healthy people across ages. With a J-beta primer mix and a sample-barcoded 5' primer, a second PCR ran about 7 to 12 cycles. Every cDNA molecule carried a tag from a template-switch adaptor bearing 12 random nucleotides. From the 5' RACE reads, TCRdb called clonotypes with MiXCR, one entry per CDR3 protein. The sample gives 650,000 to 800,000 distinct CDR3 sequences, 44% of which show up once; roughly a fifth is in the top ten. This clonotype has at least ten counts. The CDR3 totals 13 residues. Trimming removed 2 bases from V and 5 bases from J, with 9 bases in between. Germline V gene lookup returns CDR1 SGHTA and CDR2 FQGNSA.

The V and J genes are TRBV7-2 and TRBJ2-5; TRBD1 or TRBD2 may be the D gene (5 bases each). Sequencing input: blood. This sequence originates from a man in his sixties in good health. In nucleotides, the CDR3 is TGTGCCAGCAGCTTAAGAGGGGTGGAGACCCAGTACTTC. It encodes CASSLRGVETQYF.